The 25 T cell receptor beta chains presented below share a single source sample, sequenced in a study of blood T cells in healthy people across ages. A second roughly 7 to 11 cycle PCR used barcoded and J-beta primers. Via MiXCR, TCRdb re-called the 5' RACE reads, giving one row per CDR3 protein. The sample yields around 1,000,000 distinct CDR3 sequences, roughly a quarter seen once. These data were likewise used in another study, on T cells of mothers and their children.

Sequencing used blood. These receptors all come from a girl aged 2-10 years in good health.

This chain uses TRBV29-1 with TRBJ2-1, with D hard to call. CDR3 length: 14 residues. From germline, CDR1 is SQVTM and CDR2 ANQGSEA. V gave up 0 bases and J gave up 8 bases, with 14 bases separating them. The CDR3 DNA follows: TGCAGCGTTGAAGATCTCCCGAACGGTTATGAGCAGTTCTTC. Translating gives CSVEDLPNGYEQFF.

This clonotype was seen only a few times. The chain links TRBV4-3 to TRBJ2-3; D is unclear. The CDR3 is 16 residues long. CDR1 and CDR2 from the germline V gene are LGHNA and YSLEER. V was trimmed by 0 bases and J by 5 bases, leaving 15 bases between them. CDR3 sequence reads: CASSQDRSLGGDTQYF. The DNA of the CDR3 is TGCGCCAGCAGCCAAGATCGTTCGCTAGGTGGAGATACGCAGTATTTT.

The chain links TRBV6-1 to TRBJ2-7; tentatively, D is TRBD2 (5 bases). Per the germline V gene, CDR1 is MNHNS and CDR2 is SASEGT. V shed 2 bases and J shed 9 bases, with 20 bases lying between them. The CDR3 is 15 amino acids. As DNA, the CDR3 is TGTGCCAGCAGTGAAAATGGGATCGGAGGTACCGGGCAGTACTTC. It is translated as CASSENGIGGTGQYF.

V gene TRBV20-1 combines with J gene TRBJ2-1, with TRBD2 identical over 10 bases. Germline V lookup: CDR1 DFQATT, CDR2 SNEGSKA (reference sequence). The V segment lost 3 bases and the J segment 3 bases; nucleotides outside the gene matches: 2. The CDR3 is 14 amino acids. The CDR3 reads CSASGTSVYNEQFF. CDR3 coding DNA: TGCAGTGCTAGCGGGACTAGCGTCTACAATGAGCAGTTCTTC.

The chain employs TRBV12-3 or TRBV12-4 and TRBJ1-2, with 8 bases matching TRBD1. The V gene end was trimmed by 6 bases and the J gene end by 8 bases; junction bases not matched to a gene: 17. The CDR3 extends over 16 amino acids. The CDR3 DNA follows: TGTGCCAGCAGACGAGGGGACAGGTCCTCAGAGGGCGGCTACACCTTC. It translates to CASRRGDRSSEGGYTF.

V is TRBV4-1 and J is TRBJ1-2; tentatively, D is TRBD1 (6 bases). The V end lost 1 base, the J end lost 3 bases, and 12 bases lay between the germline ends. The CDR3 spans 15 residues. CDR1 is MGHRA, CDR2 YSYEKL, per germline. Written as DNA, the CDR3 is TGCGCCAGCAGCCAAGGTGCAGGGGATTACTATGGCTACACCTTC. Its protein is CASSQGAGDYYGYTF.

The chain links TRBV29-1 to TRBJ2-7, with TRBD1 matching 11 bases. Germline assignment: CDR1 SQVTM and CDR2 ANQGSEA. J was trimmed by 5 bases and V by 4 bases; bases with no gene match: 7. The CDR3 loop spans 14 amino acids. CDR3 in DNA: TGCAGCGTTGTACCGGGACAGGGGGGTCACGAGCAGTACTTC. Protein sequence: CSVVPGQGGHEQYF.

V usage is TRBV7-2 and J usage is TRBJ1-5; no clear D. The germline V gene has CDR1 SGHTA and CDR2 FQGNSA. Trimming left V 5 bases short and J 2 bases short, with 19 bases between. CDR3 size: 17 residues. CDR3 sequence reads: CASSTRGGPTGNQPQHF. The CDR3 DNA follows: TGTGCCAGCAGCACCAGAGGTGGGCCGACGGGCAATCAGCCCCAGCATTTT.

A few counts support this clonotype. V usage is TRBV28 and J usage is TRBJ2-3, with 7 bases matching TRBD2. CDR3 length equals 13 residues. CDR1 MDHEN and CDR2 SYDVKM come from the germline V gene. Germline trimming cut 9 bases from V and 1 base from J; bases unmatched to any gene: 4. The CDR3 DNA sequence: TGTGCCAGTCTAGCGGATCGCACAGATACGCAGTATTTT. Translated, it gives CASLADRTDTQYF.

The rearrangement links TRBV6-5 to TRBJ1-1; unclear D gene. Germline CDR1 and CDR2: MNHEY and SVGAGI. V lost 0 bases to trimming and J lost 1 base, with 12 bases between them. The CDR3 consists of 16 residues. The CDR3 region is CASSYSIKVKNTEAFF. In nucleotides, the CDR3 is TGTGCCAGCAGTTACTCGATCAAAGTGAAGAACACTGAAGCTTTCTTT.

The chain carries TRBV5-1 and TRBJ1-2; D perhaps matches TRBD1 (5 bases). The CDR3 loop spans 14 amino acids. CDR1 SGHRS and CDR2 YFSETQ come from the germline V gene. Deletions cut 4 bases from V and 6 bases from J, with 16 bases between. DNA of the CDR3: TGCGCCAGCAGCGATGACTTCGGGGCCCATGGCTACACCTTC. This translates into CASSDDFGAHGYTF.

J is TRBJ1-1 and V is TRBV7-8, with unresolved D. The V end lost 2 bases, the J end lost 5 bases, and 9 bases lay between the germline ends. Germline CDR1 SGHVS, CDR2 FQNEAQ. This CDR3 contains 13 residues. CDR3 DNA sequence: TGTGCCAGCAGCTTACAGTTGGGAACTGAAGCTTTCTTT. Its translation is CASSLQLGTEAFF.

The J gene is TRBJ2-7, the V gene TRBV7-9; a possible D gene is TRBD1 (5 bases). This CDR3 has 12 amino acids. V lost 5 bases and J lost 6, with 11 bases in between. The germline V gene encodes CDR1 SEHNR and CDR2 FQNEAQ (reference sequence). The CDR3 loop is CASSTDIAEQYF. Written as DNA, the CDR3 is TGTGCCAGCAGCACGGACATTGCCGAGCAGTACTTC.

The V gene is TRBV7-2, the J gene TRBJ2-3; D gene unclear. The germline V and J ends were trimmed by 4 bases and 2 bases, with 10 bases remaining between them. Germline-derived CDR1 and CDR2 are SGHTA and FQGNSA. This CDR3 contains 14 residues. The CDR3 region is CASSSRVYTDTQYF. CDR3 DNA sequence: TGTGCCAGCAGCTCCCGTGTGTACACAGATACGCAGTATTTT.

The chain has TRBV12-3 or TRBV12-4 and TRBJ1-4, with D unresolved. Between the trimmed V and J ends, which lost 3 bases and 14 bases, there was a span of 13 bases. This CDR3 comprises 12 residues. The CDR3 coding sequence is TGTGCCAGCAGTTTCAATTCGGACGTTCTGTTTTTT. This codes for CASSFNSDVLFF.

The chain combines TRBV5-1 with TRBJ2-5; D not resolved. The DNA end is more similar to TRBJ2-7, so the J call may be wrong. CDR3 length: 13 residues. The V gene's germline CDR1 is SGHRS and CDR2 YFSETQ. CDR3 sequence (DNA): TGCGCCAGCAGCTTTGCGGAGTACTACGAGCAGTACTTC. It is translated as CASSFAEYYEQYF.

In its sample, this clonotype was seen a few times. This chain links TRBV3-1 with TRBJ2-3; D remains ambiguous. The CDR3 totals 14 residues. V lost 1 base to trimming and J lost 7 bases, with 12 bases between them. CDR1 LGHDT and CDR2 YNNKEL come from the germline V gene (reference sequence). DNA for the CDR3: TGTGCCAGCAGCCAAGTAGAGAAGTTGAATACGCAGTATTTT. Amino acid sequence: CASSQVEKLNTQYF.

V and J are TRBV6-5 and TRBJ2-1; D ambiguous. Trimming removed 0 bases at V and 9 bases at J, with 9 bases between. The CDR3 loop spans 13 amino acids. Germline-derived CDR1 and CDR2 are MNHEY and SVGAGI. In DNA, the CDR3 is TGTGCCAGCAGTTACTCTAGTAGTCTTGAGCAGTTCTTC. It yields the protein CASSYSSSLEQFF.

This clonotype was seen only a few times. The chain is built from TRBV10-3 and TRBJ1-5, with D hard to call. This CDR3 is built from 13 residues. Trimming took 1 base from V and 6 from J, leaving 7 bases between them. Germline CDR1 reads ENHRY; CDR2 reads SYGVKD. The CDR3 is CAISEFSGQPQHF. The CDR3 coding sequence is TGTGCCATCAGTGAGTTTTCGGGTCAGCCCCAGCATTTT.

This clonotype occurred once. V is TRBV12-5 and J is TRBJ1-3; D gene unclear. V was pared by 4 bases and J by 0 bases, with 13 bases between. The CDR3 extends over 16 amino acids. Germline V lookup: CDR1 LGHNT, CDR2 FRNRAP. The chain's CDR3 is CASGSPITSSGNTIYF. CDR3 coding DNA: TGTGCTAGTGGTTCGCCTATTACGAGCTCTGGAAACACCATATATTTT.

This clonotype was counted between two and nine times. The chain carries TRBV20-1 and TRBJ1-5, with unresolved D. Trimming left V 3 bases short and J 4 bases short, with 13 bases between. The CDR3 runs 14 residues. The germline V gene encodes CDR1 DFQATT and CDR2 SNEGSKA (reference sequence). CDR3 loop: CSASPPVENQPQHF. DNA of the CDR3: TGCAGTGCTAGCCCCCCGGTGGAGAATCAGCCCCAGCATTTT.

V and J are TRBV4-3 and TRBJ2-7; 8 bases agree with TRBD2. After removal of 4 bases from V and 0 bases from J, the junction contained 5 bases not matched to a gene. The V gene's germline CDR1 is LGHNA and CDR2 YSLEER. The CDR3 runs to 15 residues. The CDR3 loop is CASSRSGGSSYEQYF. The CDR3 DNA sequence: TGCGCCAGCAGCCGTTCGGGGGGGAGCTCCTACGAGCAGTACTTC.

This clonotype was seen a few times. The V gene is TRBV15, the J gene TRBJ2-5; 7 bases agree with TRBD2. The CDR3 extends over 15 amino acids. Losses at the gene ends were 3 bases for V and 5 bases for J; bases not matched to a gene: 9. CDR1 is LNHNV and CDR2 is YYDKDF in the germline V gene (reference sequence). CDR3 in DNA: TGTGCCACCAGCAGCGGAACAGTGGGGGGGGAGACCCAGTACTTC. It yields the protein CATSSGTVGGETQYF.

This clonotype was recorded a few times. J is TRBJ2-5 and V is TRBV12-3 or TRBV12-4, with 8 bases matching TRBD1. The DNA matches TRBJ2-1 better at its end, which makes the J call doubtful. CDR3 length equals 14 residues. The CDR3 DNA follows: TGTGCCATAACAGGGGGAATTATTAATAATGAGCAGTTCTTC. Encoded protein: CAITGGIINNEQFF.

With respect to this clonotype: A junction boundary mismatches the germline segment, possibly from a read error. This sequence joins TRBV7-2 and TRBJ2-1; TRBD2 matches at 9 bases. From germline, CDR1 is SGHTA and CDR2 FQGNSA. The CDR3 is 15 residues long. The CDR3 DNA reads TGTGCCAGCAGCCTCTTAGCGGGAGAAGTTAATGAGCAGCTCTTC. This translates into CASSLLAGEVNEQLF.